This TCR beta chain was identified in a study of monozygotic twins with inflammatory bowel disease (dated 2019 in TCRdb). Looking at the study overall: The complete study included 28 monozygotic twin pairs: 19 IBD-discordant Danish pairs and nine German pairs, of which four were IBD-concordant and five were IBD-discordant. The search for disease-associated traits relied mainly on comparing, within discordant pairs, IBD patients with their genetically identical healthy co-twins. Each individual had, on average, about 151 000 unique TCRalpha sequences and 181 000 unique TCRbeta sequences available for analysis. Study-wide conclusions, independent of this receptor: Differing immunosuppressive treatments among patients may have added background noise and inter-individual variability to the repertoires. Fewer clonotypes were shared with other individuals by IBD patients than by healthy twins, most markedly in patients showing signs of disease activity. Measured by the inverse Simpson index, TCRbeta repertoire diversity was lower in IBD patients than in their healthy co-twins. The analysis was unable to tell apart different T cell subtypes. No single strong signal or clonotype linked to IBD turned up in the results, so the idea that one exists was not supported. Repertoire similarity did not differ between concordant and discordant twins, which could be due to limited statistical power.

From a lookup of the germline V gene, CDR1 and CDR2 are SNHLY and FYNNEI. The CDR3 numbers 14 residues from cysteine through phenylalanine. No DNA appears here. The library was obtained by 5' RACE. For each TCR library, around 4,000 ng of total RNA was used. For each sample, cDNA synthesis with SMARTScribe reverse transcriptase was split into eight separate reactions. During cDNA synthesis, unique molecular identifiers containing a 6-nucleotide sample barcode were introduced by template switching. TCRalpha and TCRbeta cDNA was amplified by two nested PCRs of roughly 15 and 9 cycles, with bead purification after each PCR. Before amplification, cDNA was treated with uracil DNA-glycosylase and purified using the QIAquick PCR purification kit. The second PCR was the step at which Illumina TruSeq-compatible adapters and sample-specific barcodes were added. Library quality and concentration were checked on TapeStation and Qubit, and libraries were pooled at roughly 5 ng each. Sequencing of pooled libraries was carried out on an Illumina HiSeq2500 single-index Rapid Run using 2 x 100 bp reads and custom sequencing primers. The authors processed their data as follows. MiGEC version 1.2.6 was used for UMI-based consensus assembly, which corrected PCR and sequencing errors. MiXCR version 2.1.1 handled V(D)J alignment, clonotype assembly and CDR3 extraction. To normalise gene usage, clonotype sharing and MAIT/NKT TCR abundance, the top 1000, 10 000 and 20 000 clonotypes in each sample were analysed. After downsampling to 27 000 UMIs, diversity was calculated as the inverse Simpson index using the vegan R package. Statistical testing used paired Mann-Whitney U tests on the discordant twin pairs and applied Benjamini-Hochberg correction for multiple testing. Each entry corresponds to one CDR3 protein sequence from reads that TCRdb reprocessed, and DNA is not given. The V and J calls were determined by TCRdb, not by the authors. The data table for this sample lists some 150,000 distinct CDR3 sequences. The leading ten clones occupy around 2.4% of the sample.

From each donor, a roughly 2.6 ml peripheral blood sample was collected into PAXgene tubes and stored at -80 degrees C. Without T cell sorting, total RNA was isolated from whole blood using the PAXgene blood miRNA kit on an automated QIAcube. Peripheral blood from monozygotic twin pairs concordant or discordant for inflammatory bowel disease was subjected to deep TCRalpha and TCRbeta repertoire profiling with unique molecular barcoding. For every twin pair, smoking habits were documented, and each individual was categorised as a current, former or never smoker. Note on this clonotype: Its antigen remains unidentified.

The chain is assembled from TRBV2 and TRBJ1-2; TCRdb indicates TRBD1, and absent DNA this call remains unverified. What was sequenced was blood. The clonotype was recovered from a human donor with ulcerative colitis or Crohn's disease, or a healthy co-twin of an affected twin (not recorded which). The CDR3 protein sequence reads: CASSEWGAVGGYTF.